This T cell receptor beta chain was recovered during a study of control samples from healthy donors and cancer patients. Sequenced by immunoSEQ multiplex PCR; TCRdb stores in-frame clones only, minus some. The sample holds 130,000 or so clones, 70% to 90% seen once. In germline, CDR1 is GTSNPN, CDR2 SVGIG (reference sequence). V lost 5 bases, J lost 0 bases, and 5 bases stayed unmatched. The CDR3 consists of 15 residues. The sequence derives from a man aged 55 to 69 in good health. The rearrangement links TRBV30 to TRBJ1-4, with 8 bases matching TRBD1. Specimen: blood. CDR3 nucleotide sequence: TGTGCCTGGGGACAGGGTAGCGCAACTAATGAAAAACTGTTTTTT. The encoded protein is CAWGQGSATNEKLFF.